This record covers a single TCR beta chain. V lost 5 bases to trimming and J lost 5 bases, with 12 bases between them. The length of the CDR3 is 13 residues. The germline V gene encodes CDR1 MNHEY and CDR2 SMNVEV (reference sequence). The survey-level immunoSEQ assay was used. TCRdb's table, derived via immunoSEQ multiplex PCR, lists solely in-frame clones and lacks some. This sample yields 30,000 to 35,000 clones, of which roughly 87% are seen a single time; 3.4% belongs to the top ten. The sample belongs to a study of STAT5B mutations in CD4+ large granular lymphocyte leukemia. Whole-study context: Among healthy donors, a particular HLA allele went with more CDR3 'QG' motifs.

The receptor comes from a human donor in good health. The J gene is TRBJ2-5, the V gene TRBV27; D gene unclear. Source material: CD4+ T cells from blood buffy coats. CDR3 protein: CASSRSVTETQYF. For the CDR3, the DNA is TGTGCCAGCAGTCGTAGTGTAACGGAGACCCAGTACTTC.